Sequencing of this TCR beta chain was carried out in a study of blood T cells in healthy people across ages. As for this clonotype: The junction does not match germline at one end; this may be a read error.

The CDR3 spans 13 residues. Germline loops: CDR1 SGDLS, CDR2 YYNGEE. The use of a sample-barcoded 5' primer and a J-beta primer mix characterized a second PCR of roughly 6 to 11 cycles. TCRdb used MiXCR to reprocess the 5' RACE reads, holding one entry per CDR3 protein. The profile shows roughly 1.7 million distinct CDR3 sequences, 34% of them singletons. The chain uses TRBV9 and TRBJ1-2; no clear D. What was sequenced was blood. This clonotype was obtained from a woman younger than 45 in good health. CDR3 in DNA: TGTCCCAGCAGCGATAGGCAGAACTATGGCTACACCTTC. As protein: CPSSDRQNYGYTF.